This TCR beta chain comes out of a study of cytomegalovirus exposure and HLA in healthy donors. Findings of the study overall: Both high specificity and high sensitivity reportedly marked the classifier's diagnosis of cytomegalovirus status. Available immune exposure information covered CMV serostatus only. A list of 164 TCR beta chains associated with cytomegalovirus was given.

Vbeta (60) and Jbeta (13) primers were used in the PCR. Data came from immunoSEQ multiplex PCR; TCRdb stores just in-frame clones and leaves some out. Among 100,000 to 150,000 clones, 70% to 80% were seen once, and the ten largest hold about 1%. About this clone: What it binds is not known.

The CDR3 runs 16 residues. Germline lookup yields CDR1 MNHNS and CDR2 SASEGT. The junction had 9 bases not matched to a gene; V was cut back by 2 bases and J by 5 bases. This chain connects TRBV6-1 to TRBJ2-7; 10 bases are shared with TRBD1. Sequencing used PBMCs. This receptor was obtained from a woman aged 55-70 years in good health and CMV-seronegative. In DNA, the CDR3 is TGTGCCAGCAGTGAAAAGGGGTGGACAGGGGGACACGAGCAGTACTTC. Its protein is CASSEKGWTGGHEQYF.